The 9 T cell receptor beta chains listed next were all sequenced from one sample in a study of OX40 agonist ivuxolimab in advanced cancers. The assay was immunoSEQ multiplex PCR, and TCRdb's table has in-frame clones only and misses some. The data contain 68,000 or so clones, approximately 86% of them singletons. Material: CD4+ or CD8+ T cells sorted from blood, obtained in a trial of the OX40 agonist ivuxolimab. All receptors come from an adult with an advanced solid tumor such as melanoma, head and neck, liver or kidney cancer.

The V call is TRBV5-4, the J call TRBJ2-7; 10 positions agree with TRBD1. CDR1 is SGHNT, CDR2 YYREEE, per germline (reference sequence). The CDR3 is 15 amino acids. With 2 bases clipped from V and 3 bases from J, the junction kept 5 bases outside the gene matches. CDR3: CASSLGRTGGYEQYF. CDR3 nucleotides: TGTGCCAGCAGCTTAGGCCGGACAGGGGGCTACGAGCAGTACTTC.

The rearrangement links TRBV27 to TRBJ2-7, with TRBD1 identical over 11 bases. From germline, CDR1 is MNHEY and CDR2 SMNVEV (reference sequence). The CDR3 contains 16 residues. V gave up 2 bases and J gave up 7 bases; unmatched junction bases: 10. The DNA of the CDR3 is TGTGCCAGCAGTTTAACACCGGGACAGGGGGTGAGGGAGCAGTACTTC. It specifies CASSLTPGQGVREQYF.

A word on this clone: The same CDR3 can be traced to other DNA sequences in this sample. This chain connects TRBV4-3 to TRBJ2-5, with a weak D call TRBD2 (6 bases). Germline CDR1 and CDR2: LGHNA and YSLEER. The CDR3 contains 14 residues. Trimming took 1 base from V and 4 from J, leaving 10 bases between them. The CDR3 protein is CASSQGLARETQYF. Here the CDR3 DNA reads TGCGCCAGCAGCCAAGGGCTAGCGCGAGAGACCCAGTACTTC.

The V call is TRBV19, the J call TRBJ1-5; D is unresolved. V was clipped by 7 bases and J by 3 bases, with 10 bases between them. The CDR3 contains 13 residues. Germline CDR1 and CDR2: LNHDA and SQIVND (reference sequence). Here the CDR3 DNA reads TGTGCCAGTAAAAAACACCTCAATCAGCCCCAGCATTTT. Translated, it gives CASKKHLNQPQHF.

This clone appeared a single time. The chain uses TRBV28 and TRBJ2-5; 9 bases fit TRBD1. The CDR3 runs 16 residues. Per the germline V gene, CDR1 is MDHEN and CDR2 is SYDVKM. V was pared by 1 base and J by 6 bases, with 9 bases of the junction left unmatched. The CDR3 sequence: CASSLLNPDRGQTQYF. The CDR3 bases are TGTGCCAGCAGTTTATTAAATCCGGACAGGGGTCAGACCCAGTACTTC.

The genes are TRBV19 and TRBJ1-6; D remains unclear. The V end lost 3 bases, the J end lost 9 bases, and 12 bases lay between the germline ends. The CDR3 loop spans 14 amino acids. Germline assignment: CDR1 LNHDA and CDR2 SQIVND (reference sequence). The CDR3 DNA follows: TGTGCCAGTAGTATTAACGGTATTGGTTCACCCCTCCACTTT. Protein product: CASSINGIGSPLHF.

The chain couples TRBV4-1 to TRBJ2-3; 10 bases are a match to TRBD1. The V gene end was trimmed by 3 bases and the J gene end by 1 base; junction bases not matched to a gene: 7. The CDR3 totals 17 residues. In germline, CDR1 is MGHRA, CDR2 YSYEKL. The CDR3 bases are TGCGCCAGCAGCCAGGGTCCCGGGACAGGGGGCACAGATACGCAGTATTTT. Translated, it gives CASSQGPGTGGTDTQYF.

This chain's CDR3 is CASSPTGYGYTF. CDR3 sequence (DNA): TGTGCCAGCAGTCCGACAGGCTATGGCTACACCTTC. The gene calls are TRBV2 and TRBJ1-2; possibly TRBD1 for D (6 bases). V was clipped by 5 bases and J by 4 bases, with 8 bases between them. CDR1 SNHLY and CDR2 FYNNEI come from the germline V gene. This CDR3 is 12 amino acids long.

The chain couples TRBV20-1 to TRBJ2-7; D is undetermined. The CDR3 loop spans 11 amino acids. V was trimmed by 6 bases and J by 1 base, leaving 7 bases between them. Germline V gene data show CDR1 as DFQATT and CDR2 as SNEGSKA (reference sequence). The CDR3 spells CSAAPSYEQYF. CDR3 in DNA: TGCAGTGCCGCACCGTCCTACGAGCAGTACTTC.